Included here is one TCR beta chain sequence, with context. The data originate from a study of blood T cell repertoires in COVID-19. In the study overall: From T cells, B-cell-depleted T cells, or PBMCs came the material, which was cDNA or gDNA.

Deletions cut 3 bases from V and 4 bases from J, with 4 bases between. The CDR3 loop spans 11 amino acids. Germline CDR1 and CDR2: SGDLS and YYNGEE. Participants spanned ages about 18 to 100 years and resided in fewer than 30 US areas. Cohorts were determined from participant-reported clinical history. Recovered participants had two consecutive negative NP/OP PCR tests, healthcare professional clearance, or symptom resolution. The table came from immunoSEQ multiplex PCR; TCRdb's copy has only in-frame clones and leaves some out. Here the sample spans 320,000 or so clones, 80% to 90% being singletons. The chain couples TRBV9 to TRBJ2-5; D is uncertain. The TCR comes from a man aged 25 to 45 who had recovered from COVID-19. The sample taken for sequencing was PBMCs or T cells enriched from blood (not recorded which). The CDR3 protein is CASSGGETQYF. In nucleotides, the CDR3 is TGTGCCAGCAGCGGAGGAGAGACCCAGTACTTC.